This is a list of T cell receptor beta chains from one sample in a study of shared clonotypes between healthy human individuals. The repertoire was sequenced with immunoSEQ multiplex PCR; TCRdb's copy has only in-frame clones and lacks some. The table records about 330,000 clones, approximately 79% of them present only once. The sequencing input was memory CD4+ T cells sorted from blood. The origin of the receptors is a man aged 25 to 45 in good health. The CDR3 runs from the conserved cysteine through the conserved F or W. Fields, in order: CDR3 DNA, CDR3 protein, D gene, J gene, clone size, CDR3 length, V gene. D genes are given only for firm matches. The size field is filled for only some rows; it gives once, few, many or a size class.

CDR3nt: TGCGCCAGCAGCTTGGGGGACAGAGGCTATCAAGGAGATACGCAGTATTTT
CDR3aa: CASSLGDRGYQGDTQYF
d_gene: TRBD1
j_gene: TRBJ2-3
abundance: .
len: 17
v_gene: TRBV5-1

CDR3nt: TGTGCCAGCTCACAACAACGGCTAGCGGGAGTAGGAGAGACCCAGTACTTC
CDR3aa: CASSQQRLAGVGETQYF
d_gene: TRBD2
j_gene: TRBJ2-5
abundance: .
len: 17
v_gene: TRBV18

CDR3nt: TGTGCCAGCAGCCGACGACAGGGGACGAACACTGAAGCTTTCTTT
CDR3aa: CASSRRQGTNTEAFF
d_gene: TRBD1
j_gene: TRBJ1-1
abundance: few
len: 15
v_gene: TRBV5-4

CDR3nt: TGTGCCAGCACAACAGGGTTAGCCTCCAATCAGCCCCAGCATTTT
CDR3aa: CASTTGLASNQPQHF
d_gene: .
j_gene: TRBJ1-5
abundance: .
len: 15
v_gene: TRBV25-1

CDR3nt: TGTGCCAGCATTTTTCCCACAGGTATTCGGTATGGCTACACCTTC
CDR3aa: CASIFPTGIRYGYTF
d_gene: .
j_gene: TRBJ1-2
abundance: .
len: 15
v_gene: TRBV2

CDR3nt: TGCGCCAGCAGCTCGCACGTAGGGACTGAAGCTTTCTTT
CDR3aa: CASSSHVGTEAFF
d_gene: .
j_gene: TRBJ1-1
abundance: .
len: 13
v_gene: TRBV5-1

CDR3nt: TGTGCCAGCAGCGTCGGACAGGGGGGGTATGGCTACACCTTC
CDR3aa: CASSVGQGGYGYTF
d_gene: TRBD1
j_gene: TRBJ1-2
abundance: .
len: 14
v_gene: TRBV9

CDR3nt: TGCAGCGTTGATGCCCTAGCGGGGGGGGTCAATGAGCAGTTCTTC
CDR3aa: CSVDALAGGVNEQFF
d_gene: TRBD2
j_gene: TRBJ2-1
abundance: .
len: 15
v_gene: TRBV29-1

CDR3nt: TGTGCCAGTAAAGATCCGTCCTCAAATACGCAGTATTTT
CDR3aa: CASKDPSSNTQYF
d_gene: .
j_gene: TRBJ2-3
abundance: .
len: 13
v_gene: TRBV19

CDR3nt: TGCGCCAGCAGCTTGGCGGGACAGTGGGAGGCTGAAGCTTTCTTT
CDR3aa: CASSLAGQWEAEAFF
d_gene: TRBD1
j_gene: TRBJ1-1
abundance: .
len: 15
v_gene: TRBV5-1

CDR3nt: TGTGCCAGCAGAAACAGTAGGGACACTGAAGCTTTCTTT
CDR3aa: CASRNSRDTEAFF
d_gene: .
j_gene: TRBJ1-1
abundance: .
len: 13
v_gene: TRBV7-3

CDR3nt: TGTGCCAGCTCAAAAACGCGGGAGGACAATGAGCAGTTCTTC
CDR3aa: CASSKTREDNEQFF
d_gene: TRBD2
j_gene: TRBJ2-1
abundance: .
len: 14
v_gene: TRBV18

CDR3nt: TGTGCCTGGAGTCGATTTCCCAGGGGCAAAAACACTGAAGCTTTCTTT
CDR3aa: CAWSRFPRGKNTEAFF
d_gene: .
j_gene: TRBJ1-1
abundance: few
len: 16
v_gene: TRBV30

CDR3nt: TGTGCCAGCAGCTTTTACAAAACGAACACTGAAGCTTTCTTT
CDR3aa: CASSFYKTNTEAFF
d_gene: .
j_gene: TRBJ1-1
abundance: .
len: 14
v_gene: TRBV7-6

CDR3nt: TGTGCCAGCAGTCTAAACAGGGATAACAATGAGCAGTTCTTC
CDR3aa: CASSLNRDNNEQFF
d_gene: .
j_gene: TRBJ2-1
abundance: .
len: 14
v_gene: TRBV28

CDR3nt: TGTGCCACCGAGGTAACTGAAGCTTTCTTT
CDR3aa: CATEVTEAFF
d_gene: .
j_gene: TRBJ1-1
abundance: .
len: 10
v_gene: TRBV28

CDR3nt: TGTGCCAGCAGTGACAAAGCGGGAGGCACAGATACGCAGTATTTT
CDR3aa: CASSDKAGGTDTQYF
d_gene: TRBD2
j_gene: TRBJ2-3
abundance: .
len: 15
v_gene: TRBV6-4

CDR3nt: TGTGCCAGCAGCTTGATGGGAGTGTACGAGCAGTACTTC
CDR3aa: CASSLMGVYEQYF
d_gene: .
j_gene: TRBJ2-7
abundance: .
len: 13
v_gene: TRBV5-8

CDR3nt: TGTGCCAGTAGGAAGCGAGGAGAAACATACGAGCAGTACTTC
CDR3aa: CASRKRGETYEQYF
d_gene: .
j_gene: TRBJ2-7
abundance: .
len: 14
v_gene: TRBV19

CDR3nt: TGCAGTGCCCCTGGGGAGACCCAGTACTTC
CDR3aa: CSAPGETQYF
d_gene: .
j_gene: TRBJ2-5
abundance: .
len: 10
v_gene: TRBV20-1

CDR3nt: TGTGCCAGCAGTGGTGCTAGCGGTTTTGGGAACATTCAGTACTTC
CDR3aa: CASSGASGFGNIQYF
d_gene: TRBD2
j_gene: TRBJ2-4
abundance: .
len: 15
v_gene: TRBV6-1

CDR3nt: TGTGCCAGCAGCTTGCCGAAGGAGGCCCAGTACTTC
CDR3aa: CASSLPKEAQYF
d_gene: .
j_gene: TRBJ2-5
abundance: .
len: 12
v_gene: TRBV5-4